This T cell receptor (beta chain) was observed in a study of post-analysis software for immune sequencing data. Regarding the study as a whole: Controls showed lower frequencies than patients for several TRBV segments, and TRBV5-6, TRBV5-1 and TRBV20-1 were among these. Comparison with controls showed significantly lower normalized Chao1 diversity in multiple sclerosis patients.

This CDR3 is built from 13 residues. With 3 bases removed from V and 4 bases from J, the gap between germline ends came to 12 bases. Germline V gene data show CDR1 as SQVTM and CDR2 as ANQGSEA. cDNA libraries for TCR beta contained unique molecular identifiers. Between roughly 0.9 and 11 million T cells gave rise to 500,000 to 650,000 cDNA molecules. TCRdb reprocessed the PCR reads with MiXCR, giving one entry per CDR3 protein. The sample contains hundreds of thousands of distinct CDR3 sequences, just under 30% of which appear only once. Comments on this clonotype: The antigen is undetermined.

The clonotype comes from a girl between 5 and 17 years old with multiple sclerosis. Specimen: blood. The chain uses TRBV29-1 and TRBJ1-1; no clear D. CDR3: CSVDVGLGTEAFF. CDR3 DNA: TGCAGCGTTGATGTGGGCCTCGGCACTGAAGCTTTCTTT.